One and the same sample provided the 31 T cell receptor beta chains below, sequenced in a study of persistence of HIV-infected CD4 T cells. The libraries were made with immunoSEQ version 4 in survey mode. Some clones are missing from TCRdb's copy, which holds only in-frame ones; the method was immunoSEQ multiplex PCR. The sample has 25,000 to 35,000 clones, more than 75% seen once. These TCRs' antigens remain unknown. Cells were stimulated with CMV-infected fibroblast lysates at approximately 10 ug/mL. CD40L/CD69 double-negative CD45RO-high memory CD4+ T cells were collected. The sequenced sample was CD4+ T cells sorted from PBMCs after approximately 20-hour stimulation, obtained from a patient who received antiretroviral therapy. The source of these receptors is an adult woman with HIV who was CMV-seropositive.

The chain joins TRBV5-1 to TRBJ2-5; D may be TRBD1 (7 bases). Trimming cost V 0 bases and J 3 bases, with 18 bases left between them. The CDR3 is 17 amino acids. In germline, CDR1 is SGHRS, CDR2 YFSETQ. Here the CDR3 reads CASSLAGGGGGEETQYF. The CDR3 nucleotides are TGCGCCAGCAGCTTGGCCGGTGGAGGGGGCGGGGAAGAGACCCAGTACTTC. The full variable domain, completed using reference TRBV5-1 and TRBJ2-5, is KAGVTQTPRYLIKTRGQQVTLSCSPISGHRSVSWYQQTPGQGLQFLFEYFSETQRNKGNFPGRFSGRQFSNSRSEMNVSTLELGDSALYLCASSLAGGGGGEETQYFGPGTRLLVL.

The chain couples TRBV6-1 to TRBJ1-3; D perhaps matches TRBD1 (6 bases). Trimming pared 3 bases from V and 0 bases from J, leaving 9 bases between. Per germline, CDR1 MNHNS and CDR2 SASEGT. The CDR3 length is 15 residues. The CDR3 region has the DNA TGTGCCAGCAGTGATCAGGGGTCCTCTGGAAACACCATATATTTT. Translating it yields CASSDQGSSGNTIYF.

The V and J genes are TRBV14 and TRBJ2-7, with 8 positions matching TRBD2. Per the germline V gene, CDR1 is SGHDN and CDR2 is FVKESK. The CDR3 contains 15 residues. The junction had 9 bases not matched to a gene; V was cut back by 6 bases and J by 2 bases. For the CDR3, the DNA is TGTGCCAGCAGTCTACGACTAGCGATCACCTACGAGCAGTACGTC. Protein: CASSLRLAITYEQYV.

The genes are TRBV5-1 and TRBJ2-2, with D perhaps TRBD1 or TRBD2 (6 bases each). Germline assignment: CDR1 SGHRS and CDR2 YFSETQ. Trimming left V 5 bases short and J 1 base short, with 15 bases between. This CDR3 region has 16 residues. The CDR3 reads CASSGTGGLNTGELFF. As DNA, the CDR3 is TGCGCCAGCAGTGGGACTGGGGGCTTGAACACCGGGGAGCTGTTTTTT.

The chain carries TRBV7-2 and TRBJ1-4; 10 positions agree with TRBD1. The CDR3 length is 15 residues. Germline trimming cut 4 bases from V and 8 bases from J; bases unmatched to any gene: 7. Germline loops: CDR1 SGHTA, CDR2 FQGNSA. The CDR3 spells CASSSTGTGVEKLFF. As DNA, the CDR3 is TGTGCCAGCAGCTCGACCGGGACAGGGGTAGAAAAACTGTTTTTT.

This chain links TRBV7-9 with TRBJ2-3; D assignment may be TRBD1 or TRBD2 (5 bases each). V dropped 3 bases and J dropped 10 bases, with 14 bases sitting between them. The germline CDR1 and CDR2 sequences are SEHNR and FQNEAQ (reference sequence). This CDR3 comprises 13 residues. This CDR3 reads CASSFGGELAQYF. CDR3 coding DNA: TGTGCCAGCAGCTTTGGGGGAGAGCTGGCGCAGTATTTT.

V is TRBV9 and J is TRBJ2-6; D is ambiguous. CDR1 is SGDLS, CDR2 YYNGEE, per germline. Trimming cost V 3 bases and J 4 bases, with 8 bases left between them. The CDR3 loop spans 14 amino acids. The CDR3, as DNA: TGTGCCAGCAGCGAATCCTGGGGGGCCAACGTCCTGACTTTC. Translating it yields CASSESWGANVLTF.

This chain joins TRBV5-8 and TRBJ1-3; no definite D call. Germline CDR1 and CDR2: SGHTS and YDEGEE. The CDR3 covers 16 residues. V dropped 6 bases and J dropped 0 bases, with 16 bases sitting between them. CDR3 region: CASTPRHGNSGNTIYF. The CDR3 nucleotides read TGTGCCAGCACCCCTCGTCACGGGAACTCTGGAAACACCATATATTTT. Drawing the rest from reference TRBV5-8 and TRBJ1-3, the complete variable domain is EAGVTQSPTHLIKTRGQQATLRCSPISGHTSVYWYQQALGLGLQFLLWYDEGEERNRGNFPPRFSGRQFPNYSSELNVNALELEDSALYLCASTPRHGNSGNTIYFGEGSWLTVV.

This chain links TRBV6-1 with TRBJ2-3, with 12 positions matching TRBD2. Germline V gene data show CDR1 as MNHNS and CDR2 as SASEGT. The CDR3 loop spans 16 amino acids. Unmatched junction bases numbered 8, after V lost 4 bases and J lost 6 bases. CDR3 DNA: TGTGCCAGCAGTGGACAGACTAGCGGGGGTTCTGATACGCAGTATTTT. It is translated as CASSGQTSGGSDTQYF.

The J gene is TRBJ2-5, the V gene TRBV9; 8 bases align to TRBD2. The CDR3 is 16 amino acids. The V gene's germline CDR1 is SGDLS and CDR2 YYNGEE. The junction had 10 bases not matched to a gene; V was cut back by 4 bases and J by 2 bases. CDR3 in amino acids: CASSPRRGGLQETQYF. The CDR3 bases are TGTGCCAGCAGCCCCCGTCGGGGGGGACTACAAGAGACCCAGTACTTC.

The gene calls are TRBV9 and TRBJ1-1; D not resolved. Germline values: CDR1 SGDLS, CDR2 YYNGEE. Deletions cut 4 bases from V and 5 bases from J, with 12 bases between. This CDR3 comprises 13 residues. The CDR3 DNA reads TGTGCCAGCAGCTACCAGTCGGGTACTGAAGCTTTCTTT. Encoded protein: CASSYQSGTEAFF.

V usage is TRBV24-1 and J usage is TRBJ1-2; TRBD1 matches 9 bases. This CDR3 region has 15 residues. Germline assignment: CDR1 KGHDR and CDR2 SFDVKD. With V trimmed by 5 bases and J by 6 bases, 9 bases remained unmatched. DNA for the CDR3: TGTGCCACCAGTGGCATGACAGGGGGTGTAGATGGCTACACCTTC. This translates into CATSGMTGGVDGYTF.

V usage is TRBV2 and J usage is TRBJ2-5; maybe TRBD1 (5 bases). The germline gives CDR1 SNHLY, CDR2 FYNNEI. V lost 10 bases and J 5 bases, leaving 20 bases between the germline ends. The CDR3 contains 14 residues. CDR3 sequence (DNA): TGTGCCACCCTTATACCAGGGTCGCGGGAGACCCAGTACTTC. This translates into CATLIPGSRETQYF.

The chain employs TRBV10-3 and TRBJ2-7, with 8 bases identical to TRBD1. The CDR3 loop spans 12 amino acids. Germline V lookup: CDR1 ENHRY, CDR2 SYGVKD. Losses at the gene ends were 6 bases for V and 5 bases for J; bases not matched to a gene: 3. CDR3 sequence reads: CAISTDRDEQYV. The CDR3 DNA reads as TGTGCCATCAGCACGGACAGGGACGAGCAGTACGTC.

CDR3 residues: CASSLDPGGDTEAFF. The CDR3 DNA is TGTGCCAGCAGCTTGGATCCAGGCGGGGACACTGAAGCTTTCTTT. The chain carries TRBV5-5 and TRBJ1-1; D is unclear. Germline V lookup: CDR1 SGHKS, CDR2 YYEKEE (reference sequence). With 0 bases removed from V and 3 bases from J, the gap between germline ends came to 12 bases. The CDR3 loop spans 15 amino acids.

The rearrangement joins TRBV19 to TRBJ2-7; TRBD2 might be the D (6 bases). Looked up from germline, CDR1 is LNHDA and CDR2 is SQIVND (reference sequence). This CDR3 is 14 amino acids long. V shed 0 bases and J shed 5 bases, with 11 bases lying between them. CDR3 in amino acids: CASSIEREKNEQYF. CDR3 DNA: TGTGCCAGTAGTATAGAGCGGGAAAAAAACGAGCAGTACTTC.

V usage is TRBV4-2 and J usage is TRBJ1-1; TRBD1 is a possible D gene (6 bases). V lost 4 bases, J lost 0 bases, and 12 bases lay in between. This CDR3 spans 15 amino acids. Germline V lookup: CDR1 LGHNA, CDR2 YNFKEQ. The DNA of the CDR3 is TGTGCCAGCAGCCGGGGGCAGGTTATGAACACTGAAGCTTTCTTT. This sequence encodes CASSRGQVMNTEAFF.

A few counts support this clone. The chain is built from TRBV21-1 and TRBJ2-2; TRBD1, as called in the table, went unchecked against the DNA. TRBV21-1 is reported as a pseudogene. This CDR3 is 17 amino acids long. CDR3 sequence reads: CASRPAQGEVNTGELFF. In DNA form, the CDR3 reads TGTGCCAGCAGGCCAGCACAGGGGGAGGTGAACACCGGGGAGCTGTTTTTT.

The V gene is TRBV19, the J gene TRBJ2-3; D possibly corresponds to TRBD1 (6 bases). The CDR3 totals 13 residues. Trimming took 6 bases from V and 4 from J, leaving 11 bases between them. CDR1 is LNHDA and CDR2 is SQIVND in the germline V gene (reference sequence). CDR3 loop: CASSGPGADTQYF. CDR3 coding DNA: TGTGCCAGTAGCGGGCCAGGGGCAGATACGCAGTATTTT.

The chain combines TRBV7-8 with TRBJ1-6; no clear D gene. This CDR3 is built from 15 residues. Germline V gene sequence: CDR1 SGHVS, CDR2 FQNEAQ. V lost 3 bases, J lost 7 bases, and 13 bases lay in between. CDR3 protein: CASSLDALYNSPLHF. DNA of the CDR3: TGTGCCAGCAGCTTGGACGCCCTTTACAATTCACCCCTCCACTTT.

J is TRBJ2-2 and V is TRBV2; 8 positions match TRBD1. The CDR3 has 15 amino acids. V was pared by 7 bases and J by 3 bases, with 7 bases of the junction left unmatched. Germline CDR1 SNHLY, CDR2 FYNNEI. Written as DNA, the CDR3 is TGTGCCAGCAATAAGGACAGGGACTACACCGGGGAGCTGTTTTTT. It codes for CASNKDRDYTGELFF.

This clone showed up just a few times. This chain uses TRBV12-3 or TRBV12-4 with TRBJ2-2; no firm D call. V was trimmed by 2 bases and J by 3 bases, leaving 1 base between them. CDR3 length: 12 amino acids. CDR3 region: CASSLHTGELFF. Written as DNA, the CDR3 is TGTGCCAGCAGTTTACACACCGGGGAGCTGTTTTTT.

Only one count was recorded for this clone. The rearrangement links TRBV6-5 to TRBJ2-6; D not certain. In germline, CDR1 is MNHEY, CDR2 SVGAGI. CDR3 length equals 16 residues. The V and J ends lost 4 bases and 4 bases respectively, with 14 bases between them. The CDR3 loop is CASSFGAPTGANVLTF. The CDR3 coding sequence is TGTGCCAGCAGTTTCGGAGCCCCCACCGGGGCCAACGTCCTGACTTTC.

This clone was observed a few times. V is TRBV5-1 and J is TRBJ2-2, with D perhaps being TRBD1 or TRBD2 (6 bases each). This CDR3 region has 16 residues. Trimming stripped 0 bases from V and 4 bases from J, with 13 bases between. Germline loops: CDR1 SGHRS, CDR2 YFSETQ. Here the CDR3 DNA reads TGCGCCAGCAGCTTGGCGGGGGCACAGGGCACCGGGGAGCTGTTTTTT. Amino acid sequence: CASSLAGAQGTGELFF.

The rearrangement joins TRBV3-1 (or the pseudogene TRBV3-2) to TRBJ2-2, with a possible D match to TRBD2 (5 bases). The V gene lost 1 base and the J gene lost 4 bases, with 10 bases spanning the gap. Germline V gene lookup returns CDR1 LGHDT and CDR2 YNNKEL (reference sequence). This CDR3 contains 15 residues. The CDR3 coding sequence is TGTGCCAGCAGCCAAGCGGGGAGTGCCACCGGGGAGCTGTTTTTT. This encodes CASSQAGSATGELFF.

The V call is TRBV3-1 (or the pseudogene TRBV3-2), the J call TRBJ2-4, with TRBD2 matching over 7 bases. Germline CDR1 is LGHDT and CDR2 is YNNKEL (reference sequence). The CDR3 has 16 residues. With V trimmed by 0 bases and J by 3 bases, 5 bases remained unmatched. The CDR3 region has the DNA TGTGCCAGCAGCCAAGATTTGGCGGGGGTCAAAAACATTCAGTACTTC. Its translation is CASSQDLAGVKNIQYF.

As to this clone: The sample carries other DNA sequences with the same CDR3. The CDR3 DNA is TGCGCCAGCAGCTCGGGCCAGAATGAAAAACTGTTTTTT. Translation: CASSSGQNEKLFF. The rearrangement uses TRBV5-1 and TRBJ1-4; no reliable D call. Trimming removed 3 bases at V and 5 bases at J, with 8 bases between. The germline gives CDR1 SGHRS, CDR2 YFSETQ. The CDR3 is made up of 13 amino acids.

CDR3 nucleotides: TGTGCCAGCAGTGACCGGGTCACTACCGGGGAGCTGTTTTTT. Translation gives CASSDRVTTGELFF. V is TRBV2 and J is TRBJ2-2; unclear D gene. The CDR3 is 14 amino acids. Trimming cost V 3 bases and J 5 bases, with 10 bases left between them. CDR1 and CDR2 from the germline V gene are SNHLY and FYNNEI.

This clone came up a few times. The CDR3 coding sequence is TGTGCCAGCAGCTTCTCAGGTCTGACCTACGAGCAGTACTTC. It yields the protein CASSFSGLTYEQYF. The chain is built from TRBV7-9 and TRBJ2-7; D not certain. Germline CDR1 SEHNR, CDR2 FQNEAQ (reference sequence). The CDR3 totals 14 residues. Deletions cut 3 bases from V and 2 bases from J, with 11 bases between.

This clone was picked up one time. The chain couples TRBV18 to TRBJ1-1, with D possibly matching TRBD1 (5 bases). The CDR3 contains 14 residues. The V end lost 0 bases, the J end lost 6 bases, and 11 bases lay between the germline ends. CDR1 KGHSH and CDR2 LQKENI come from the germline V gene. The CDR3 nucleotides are TGTGCCAGCTCACCACCGGGTCTGGGGGCTGAAGCTTTCTTT. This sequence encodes CASSPPGLGAEAFF.

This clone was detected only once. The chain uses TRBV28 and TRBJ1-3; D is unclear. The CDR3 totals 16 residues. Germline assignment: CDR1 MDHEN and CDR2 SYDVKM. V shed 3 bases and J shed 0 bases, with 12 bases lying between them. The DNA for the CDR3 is TGTGCCAGCAGTTTTCCCCGGGCGAGCTCTGGAAACACCATATATTTT. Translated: CASSFPRASSGNTIYF.